This TCR beta chain was found in a study of cytomegalovirus exposure and HLA in healthy donors. Study context: There were fewer than 130 million unique TCR beta sequences, drawn from 150 million to 200 million T cells, in an earlier analysis.

The germline CDR1 and CDR2 sequences are GTSNPN and SVGIG (reference sequence). V gave up 4 bases and J gave up 0 bases, with 7 bases separating them. The CDR3 consists of 12 residues. The PCR had 60 Vbeta and 13 Jbeta primers. Profiled with immunoSEQ multiplex PCR; TCRdb holds only in-frame clones, not every one. The sample consists of about 140,000 clones, approximately 82% of them appearing once. Study-wide findings and caveats: The study recorded 150 to 200 TCR beta chains that were cytomegalovirus-associated.

Concerning this clone: Its antigen is unidentified.

The genes are TRBV30 and TRBJ2-7; tentative D call: TRBD1 (5 bases). The receptor comes from a woman aged 55-70 years in good health and CMV-seropositive. The sequenced sample consisted of PBMCs. Here the CDR3 reads CAWTGNSYEQYF. In nucleotides, the CDR3 is TGTGCCTGGACAGGGAACTCCTACGAGCAGTACTTC.